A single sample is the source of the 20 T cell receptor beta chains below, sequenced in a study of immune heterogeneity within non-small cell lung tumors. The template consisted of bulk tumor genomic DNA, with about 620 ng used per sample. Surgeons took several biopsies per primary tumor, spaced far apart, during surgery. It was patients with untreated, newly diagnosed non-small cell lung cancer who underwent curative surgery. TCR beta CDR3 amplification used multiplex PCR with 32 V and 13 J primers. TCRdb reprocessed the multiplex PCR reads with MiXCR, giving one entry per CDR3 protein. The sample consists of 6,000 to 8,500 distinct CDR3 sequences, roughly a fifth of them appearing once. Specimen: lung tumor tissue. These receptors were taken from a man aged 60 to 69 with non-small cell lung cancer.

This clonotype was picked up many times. CDR3 bases: TGTGCCAGCAGCCTGGGACAGGGTTTCGGCTACGAGCAGTACTTC. Translated: CASSLGQGFGYEQYF. The rearrangement joins TRBV5-6 to TRBJ2-7; 9 nucleotides line up with TRBD1. Germline V gene sequence: CDR1 SGHDT, CDR2 YYEEEE. This CDR3 is 15 amino acids long. V dropped 4 bases and J dropped 3; count of bases not matched to a gene: 8.

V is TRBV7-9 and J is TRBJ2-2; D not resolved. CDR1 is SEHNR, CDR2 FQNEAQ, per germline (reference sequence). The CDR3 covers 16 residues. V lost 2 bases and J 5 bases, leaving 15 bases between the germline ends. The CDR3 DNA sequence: TGTGCCAGCAGCTTATCTTACTCCACGAGGACCGGGGAGCTGTTTTTT. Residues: CASSLSYSTRTGELFF.

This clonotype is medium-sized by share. The CDR3 DNA reads TGTGCCACTTGTGGAGGGGCGAACACCGGGGAGCTGTTTTTT. This translates into CATCGGANTGELFF. J is TRBJ2-2 and V is TRBV6-1; TRBD2 might be the D (6 bases). The CDR3 sequence is 14 residues long. V lost 10 bases and J 0 bases, leaving 12 bases between the germline ends. Germline CDR1 is MNHNS and CDR2 is SASEGT.

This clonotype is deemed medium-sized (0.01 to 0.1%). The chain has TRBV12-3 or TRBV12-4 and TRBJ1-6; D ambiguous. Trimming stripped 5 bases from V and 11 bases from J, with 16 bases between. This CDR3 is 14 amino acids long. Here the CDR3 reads CASSQQFKAAPLHF. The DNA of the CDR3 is TGTGCCAGCAGTCAGCAATTTAAAGCCGCACCCCTCCACTTT.

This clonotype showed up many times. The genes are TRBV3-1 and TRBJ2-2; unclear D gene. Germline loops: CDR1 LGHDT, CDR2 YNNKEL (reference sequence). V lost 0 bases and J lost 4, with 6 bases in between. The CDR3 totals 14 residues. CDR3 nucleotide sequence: TGTGCCAGCAGCCAAGATCAAAGCACCGGGGAGCTGTTTTTT. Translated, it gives CASSQDQSTGELFF.

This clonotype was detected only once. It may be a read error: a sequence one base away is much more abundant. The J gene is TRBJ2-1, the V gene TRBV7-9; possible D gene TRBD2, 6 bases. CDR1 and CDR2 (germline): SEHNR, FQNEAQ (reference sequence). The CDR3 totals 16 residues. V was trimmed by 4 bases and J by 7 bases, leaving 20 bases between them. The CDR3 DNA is TGTGCCAGCAGCTCCTGGGGTAGCGGTGCCATTAATGAGCAGTTCTTC. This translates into CASSSWGSGAINEQFF. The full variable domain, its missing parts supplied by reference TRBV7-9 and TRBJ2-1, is DTGVSQNPRHKITKRGQNVTFRCDPISEHNRLYWYRQTLGQGPEFLTYFQNEAQLEKSRLLSDRFSAERPKGSFSTLEIQRTEQGDSAMYLCASSSWGSGAINEQFFGPGTRLTVL.

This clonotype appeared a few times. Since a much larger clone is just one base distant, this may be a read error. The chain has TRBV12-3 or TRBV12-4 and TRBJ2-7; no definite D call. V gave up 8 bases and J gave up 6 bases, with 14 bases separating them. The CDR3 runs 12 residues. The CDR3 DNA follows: TGTGCCAGCGGTTCGTATGATATCGAGCAGTACTTC. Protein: CASGSYDIEQYF.

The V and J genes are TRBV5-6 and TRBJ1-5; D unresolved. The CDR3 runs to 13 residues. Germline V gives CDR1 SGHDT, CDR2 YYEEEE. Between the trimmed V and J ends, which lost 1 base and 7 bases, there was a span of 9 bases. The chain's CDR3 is CASSLRWNQPQHF. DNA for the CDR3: TGTGCCAGCAGCTTGAGGTGGAACCAGCCCCAGCATTTT.

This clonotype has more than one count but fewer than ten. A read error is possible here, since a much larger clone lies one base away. The chain's CDR3 is CAGSEDSSNSPLHF. As DNA, the CDR3 is TGTGCCGGCAGTGAGGACAGTTCCAATTCACCCCTCCACTTT. The chain uses TRBV6-1 and TRBJ1-6; maybe TRBD1 (6 bases). Germline CDR1 MNHNS, CDR2 SASEGT. The length of the CDR3 is 14 residues.

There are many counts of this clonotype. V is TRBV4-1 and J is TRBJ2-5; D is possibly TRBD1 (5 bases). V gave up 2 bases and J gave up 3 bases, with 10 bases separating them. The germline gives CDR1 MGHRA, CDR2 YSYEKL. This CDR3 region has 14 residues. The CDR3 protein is CASSQIGVEETQYF. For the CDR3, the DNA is TGCGCCAGCAGCCAAATAGGGGTTGAAGAGACCCAGTACTTC.

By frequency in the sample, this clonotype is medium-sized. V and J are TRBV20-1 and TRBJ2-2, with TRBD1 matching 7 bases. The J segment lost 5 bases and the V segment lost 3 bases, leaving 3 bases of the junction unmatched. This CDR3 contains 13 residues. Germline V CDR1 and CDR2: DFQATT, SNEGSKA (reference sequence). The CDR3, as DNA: TGCAGTGCTAGTAACAGGGGTACCGGGGAGCTGTTTTTT. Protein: CSASNRGTGELFF.

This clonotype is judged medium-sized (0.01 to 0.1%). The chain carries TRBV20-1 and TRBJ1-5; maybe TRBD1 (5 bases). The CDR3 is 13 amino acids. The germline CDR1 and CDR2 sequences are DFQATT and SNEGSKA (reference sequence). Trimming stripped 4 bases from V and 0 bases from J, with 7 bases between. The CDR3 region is CSAIRASNQPQHF. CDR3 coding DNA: TGCAGTGCTATCAGGGCTAGCAATCAGCCCCAGCATTTT.

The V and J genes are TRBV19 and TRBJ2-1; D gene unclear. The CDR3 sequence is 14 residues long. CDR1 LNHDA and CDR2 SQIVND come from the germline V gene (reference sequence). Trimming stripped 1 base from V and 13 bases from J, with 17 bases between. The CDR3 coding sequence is TGTGCCAGTAGTATAGGGTTGTTGGCTAGTAAACAGTTCTTC. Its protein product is CASSIGLLASKQFF. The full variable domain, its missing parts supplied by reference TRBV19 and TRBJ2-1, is DGGITQSPKYLFRKEGQNVTLSCEQNLNHDAMYWYRQDPGQGLRLIYYSQIVNDFQKGDIAEGYSVSREKKESFPLTVTSAQKNPTAFYLCASSIGLLASKQFFGPGTRLTVL.

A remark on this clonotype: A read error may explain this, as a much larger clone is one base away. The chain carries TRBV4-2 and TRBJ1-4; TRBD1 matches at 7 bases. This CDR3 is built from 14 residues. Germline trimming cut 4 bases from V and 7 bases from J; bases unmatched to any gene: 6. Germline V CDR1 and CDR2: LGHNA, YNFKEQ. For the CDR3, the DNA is TGTGCCAGCAGCCCCGTGACAGGGAGTGAAAAACTGTTTTTT. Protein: CASSPVTGSEKLFF.

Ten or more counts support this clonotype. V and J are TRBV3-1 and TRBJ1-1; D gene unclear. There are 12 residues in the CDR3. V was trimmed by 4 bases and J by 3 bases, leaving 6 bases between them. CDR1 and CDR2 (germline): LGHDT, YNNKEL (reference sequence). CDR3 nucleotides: TGTGCCAGCAGCCTAGAGGACACTGAAGCTTTCTTT. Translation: CASSLEDTEAFF.

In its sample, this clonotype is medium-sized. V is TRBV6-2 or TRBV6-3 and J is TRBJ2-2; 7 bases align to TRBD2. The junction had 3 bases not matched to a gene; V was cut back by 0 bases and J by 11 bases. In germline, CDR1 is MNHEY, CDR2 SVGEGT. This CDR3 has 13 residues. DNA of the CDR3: TGTGCCAGCAGTTACTCGTCGACTAGCGAGCTGTTTTTT. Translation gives CASSYSSTSELFF.

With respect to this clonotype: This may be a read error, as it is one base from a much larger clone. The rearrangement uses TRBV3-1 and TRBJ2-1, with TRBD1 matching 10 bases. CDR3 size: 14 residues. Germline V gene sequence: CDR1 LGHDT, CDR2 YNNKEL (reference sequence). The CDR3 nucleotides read TGTGCCAGCAAGACTGGGACAGGGGTCAATGAGCGGTTCTTC. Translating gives CASKTGTGVNERFF.

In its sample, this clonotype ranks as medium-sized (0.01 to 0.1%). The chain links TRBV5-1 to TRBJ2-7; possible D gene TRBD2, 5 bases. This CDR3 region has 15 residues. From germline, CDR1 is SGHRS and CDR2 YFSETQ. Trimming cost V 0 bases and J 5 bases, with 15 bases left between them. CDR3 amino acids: CASSLVVGRANEQYF. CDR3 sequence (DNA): TGCGCCAGCAGCTTGGTGGTGGGGAGAGCGAACGAGCAGTACTTC.

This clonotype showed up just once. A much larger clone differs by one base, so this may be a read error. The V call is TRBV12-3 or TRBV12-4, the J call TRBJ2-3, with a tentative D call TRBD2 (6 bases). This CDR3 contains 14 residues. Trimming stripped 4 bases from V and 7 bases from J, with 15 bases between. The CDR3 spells CASSSGLSAHTQYF. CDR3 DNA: TGTGCCAGCAGTTCCGGACTATCCGCCCATACGCAGTATTTT.

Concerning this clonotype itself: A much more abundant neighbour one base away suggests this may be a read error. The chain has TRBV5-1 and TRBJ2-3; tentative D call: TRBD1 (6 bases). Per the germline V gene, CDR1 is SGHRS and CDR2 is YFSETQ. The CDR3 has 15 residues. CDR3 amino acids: CASSTTGTLEDRQYF. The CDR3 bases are TGCGCCAGCAGCACAACCGGGACACTGGAGGATAGGCAGTATTTT.